This entry features one T cell receptor (beta chain) sequence. Its antigen is unknown. Data came from immunoSEQ multiplex PCR; TCRdb stores just in-frame clones and leaves some out. Of under 200,000 clones in the sample, about 90% are singletons; the top ten hold under 4.5%. The data originate from a study of cytomegalovirus exposure and HLA in healthy donors. Overall study results and limits: TCR clusters originating in the first cohort tended to co-occur in the roughly 110 validation repertoires, according to a later analysis.

The V gene's germline CDR1 is MNHEY and CDR2 SMNVEV (reference sequence). The CDR3 runs to 19 residues. Trimming at V came to 5 bases and at J to 1 base, leaving 13 bases not matched to a gene. The sequencing sample was made of PBMCs. The clonotype was recovered from a man between 18 and 29 years old in good health and CMV-seropositive. The rearrangement links TRBV27 to TRBJ2-3, with 12 bases fitting TRBD2. Written as DNA, the CDR3 is TGTGCCAGCAGTACCCTAGCGGGAGGGCAACGGAAAGGCACAGATACGCAGTATTTT. It yields the protein CASSTLAGGQRKGTDTQYF.